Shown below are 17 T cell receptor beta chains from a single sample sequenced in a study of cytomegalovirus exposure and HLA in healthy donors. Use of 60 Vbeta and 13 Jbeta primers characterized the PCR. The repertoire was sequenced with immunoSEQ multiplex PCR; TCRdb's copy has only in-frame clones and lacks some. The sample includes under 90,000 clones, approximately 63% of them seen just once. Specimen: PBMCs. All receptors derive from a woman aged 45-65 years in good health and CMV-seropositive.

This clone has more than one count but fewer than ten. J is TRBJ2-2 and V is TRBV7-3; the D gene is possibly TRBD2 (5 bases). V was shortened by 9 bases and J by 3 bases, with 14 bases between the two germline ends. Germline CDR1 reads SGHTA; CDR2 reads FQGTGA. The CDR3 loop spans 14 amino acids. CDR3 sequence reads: CASRPARDTGELFF. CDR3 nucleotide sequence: TGTGCCAGTAGACCGGCGAGGGACACCGGGGAGCTGTTTTTT.

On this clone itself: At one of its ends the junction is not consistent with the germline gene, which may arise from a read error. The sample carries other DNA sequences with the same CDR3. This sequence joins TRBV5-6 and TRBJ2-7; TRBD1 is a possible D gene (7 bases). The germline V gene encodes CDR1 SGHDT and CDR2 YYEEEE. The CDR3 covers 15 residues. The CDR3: CASGSAQGVTYEQYF. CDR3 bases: TGCGCCAGCGGGTCTGCGCAGGGGGTAACCTACGAGCAGTACTTC.

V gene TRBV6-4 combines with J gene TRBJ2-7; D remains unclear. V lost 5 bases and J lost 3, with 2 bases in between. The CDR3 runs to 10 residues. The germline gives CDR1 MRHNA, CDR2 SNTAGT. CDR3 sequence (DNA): TGTGCCAGCAGTTACTACGAGCAGTACTTC. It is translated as CASSYYEQYF.

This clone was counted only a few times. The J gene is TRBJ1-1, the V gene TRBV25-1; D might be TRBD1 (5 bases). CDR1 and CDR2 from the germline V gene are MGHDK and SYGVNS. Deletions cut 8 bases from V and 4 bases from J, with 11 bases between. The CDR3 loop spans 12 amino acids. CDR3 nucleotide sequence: TGTGCCAGCTGGGAGGGGATCACTGAAGCTTTCTTT. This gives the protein CASWEGITEAFF.

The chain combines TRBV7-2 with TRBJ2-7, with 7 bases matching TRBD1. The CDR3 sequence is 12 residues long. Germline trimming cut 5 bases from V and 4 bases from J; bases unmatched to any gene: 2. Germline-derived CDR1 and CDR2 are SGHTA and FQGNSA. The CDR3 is CASSGQVYEQYF. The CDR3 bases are TGTGCCAGCAGCGGACAGGTTTACGAGCAGTACTTC.

CDR3 sequence reads: CASSSRTVHNQPQHF. CDR3 in DNA: TGTGCCAGCAGTTCGAGGACAGTCCACAATCAGCCCCAGCATTTT. J is TRBJ1-5 and V is TRBV28; D possibly corresponds to TRBD1 (6 bases). The CDR3 loop spans 15 amino acids. Germline CDR1 MDHEN, CDR2 SYDVKM. Trimming stripped 4 bases from V and 3 bases from J, with 13 bases between. The entire variable domain, with the rest obtained from reference TRBV28 and TRBJ1-5, is as follows: DVKVTQSSRYLVKRTGEKVFLECVQDMDHENMFWYRQDPGLGLRLIYFSYDVKMKEKGDIPEGYSVSREKKERFSLILESASTNQTSMYLCASSSRTVHNQPQHFGDGTRLSIL.

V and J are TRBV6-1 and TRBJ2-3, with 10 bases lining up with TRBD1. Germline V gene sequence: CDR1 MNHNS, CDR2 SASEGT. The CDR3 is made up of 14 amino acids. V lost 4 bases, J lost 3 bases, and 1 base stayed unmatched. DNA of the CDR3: TGTGCCAGCAGTGGGGGACAGGGGACAGATACGCAGTATTTT. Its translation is CASSGGQGTDTQYF.

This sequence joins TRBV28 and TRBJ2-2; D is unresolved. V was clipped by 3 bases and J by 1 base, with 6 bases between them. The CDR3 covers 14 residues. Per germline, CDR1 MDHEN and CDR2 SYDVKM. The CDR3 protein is CASSFPLNTGELFF. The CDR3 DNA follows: TGTGCCAGCAGTTTCCCCCTGAACACCGGGGAGCTGTTTTTT.

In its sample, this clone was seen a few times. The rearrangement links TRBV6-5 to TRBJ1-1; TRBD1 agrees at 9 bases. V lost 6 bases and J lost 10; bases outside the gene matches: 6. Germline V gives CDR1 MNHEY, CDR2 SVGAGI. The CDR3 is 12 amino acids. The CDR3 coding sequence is TGTGCCAGCAGGGAACAGGGACAGGGAGCTTTCTTT. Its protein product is CASREQGQGAFF.

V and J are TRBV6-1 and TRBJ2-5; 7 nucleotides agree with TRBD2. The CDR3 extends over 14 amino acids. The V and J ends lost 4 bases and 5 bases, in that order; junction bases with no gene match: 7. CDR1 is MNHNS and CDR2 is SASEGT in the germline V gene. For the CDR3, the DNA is TGTGCCAGCAGTGGGGGGGGACCGGGGGAGACCCAGTACTTC. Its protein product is CASSGGGPGETQYF.

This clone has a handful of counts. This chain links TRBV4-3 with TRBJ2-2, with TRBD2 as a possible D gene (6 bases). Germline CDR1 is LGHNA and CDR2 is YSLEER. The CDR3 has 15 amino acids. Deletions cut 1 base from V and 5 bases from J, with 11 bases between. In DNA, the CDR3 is TGCGCCAGCAGCCAAGTGGCAGGGAGGACCGGGGAGCTGTTTTTT. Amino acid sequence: CASSQVAGRTGELFF.

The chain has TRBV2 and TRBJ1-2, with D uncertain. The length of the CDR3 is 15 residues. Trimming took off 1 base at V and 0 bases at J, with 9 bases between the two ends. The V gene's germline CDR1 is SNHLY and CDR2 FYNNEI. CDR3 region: CASSEVGAPNYGYTF. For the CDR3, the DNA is TGTGCCAGCAGTGAAGTGGGAGCTCCTAACTATGGCTACACCTTC.

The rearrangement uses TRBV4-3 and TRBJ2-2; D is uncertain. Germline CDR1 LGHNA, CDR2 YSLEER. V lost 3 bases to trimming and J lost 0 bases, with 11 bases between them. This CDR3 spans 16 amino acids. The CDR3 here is CASSHLTTTNTGELFF. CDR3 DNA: TGCGCCAGCAGCCACCTGACAACGACGAACACCGGGGAGCTGTTTTTT.

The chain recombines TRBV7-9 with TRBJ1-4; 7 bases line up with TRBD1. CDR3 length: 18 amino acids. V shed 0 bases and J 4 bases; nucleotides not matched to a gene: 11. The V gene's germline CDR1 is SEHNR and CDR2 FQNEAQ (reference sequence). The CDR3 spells CASSLALKPGQFNEKLFF. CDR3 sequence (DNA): TGTGCCAGCAGCTTAGCCCTGAAACCGGGACAGTTTAATGAAAAACTGTTTTTT.

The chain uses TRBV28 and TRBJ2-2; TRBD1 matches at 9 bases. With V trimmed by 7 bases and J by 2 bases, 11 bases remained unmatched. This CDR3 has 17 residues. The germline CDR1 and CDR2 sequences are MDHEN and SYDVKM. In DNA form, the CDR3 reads TGTGCCAGCACTAATTGGGAGGGACAGGGTAACACCGGGGAGCTGTTTTTT. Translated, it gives CASTNWEGQGNTGELFF.

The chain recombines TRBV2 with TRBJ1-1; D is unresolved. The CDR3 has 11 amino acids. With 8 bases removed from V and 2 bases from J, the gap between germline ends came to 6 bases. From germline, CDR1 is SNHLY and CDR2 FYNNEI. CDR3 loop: CASRPNTEAFF. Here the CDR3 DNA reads TGTGCCAGCCGTCCTAACACTGAAGCTTTCTTT.

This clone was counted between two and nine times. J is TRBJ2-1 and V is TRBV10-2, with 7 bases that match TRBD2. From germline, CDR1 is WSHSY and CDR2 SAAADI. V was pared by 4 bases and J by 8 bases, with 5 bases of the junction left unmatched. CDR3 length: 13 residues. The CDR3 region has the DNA TGCGCCAGCAGTGTGGGGGGGGAACATGAGCAGTTCTTC. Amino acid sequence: CASSVGGEHEQFF.